The 2 T cell receptor beta chains reported below all come from one sample, sequenced in a study of blood T cell repertoires in COVID-19. Profiled with immunoSEQ multiplex PCR; TCRdb holds only in-frame clones, not every one. The table records 250,000 to 350,000 clones, 84% of them present only once. The sample consisted of peripheral blood. The receptors originated from a human donor with COVID-19, enrolled during active disease. The donor label of this sample is uncertain.

The chain joins TRBV27 to TRBJ2-3; TRBD1 is a possible D gene (6 bases). Germline V gene sequence: CDR1 MNHEY, CDR2 SMNVEV (reference sequence). The CDR3 extends over 17 amino acids. Trimming cost V 5 bases and J 4 bases, with 22 bases left between them. CDR3 region: CASSPLGEFGGADTQYF. The CDR3 nucleotides read TGTGCCAGCAGTCCCCTAGGGGAGTTTGGGGGCGCAGATACGCAGTATTTT.

The genes are TRBV18 and TRBJ2-7, with 10 bases fitting TRBD1. The CDR3 totals 15 residues. V gave up 0 bases and J gave up 2 bases; unmatched junction bases: 1. CDR1 is KGHSH, CDR2 LQKENI, per germline. The CDR3 here is CASSPPGTGAYEQYF. The CDR3 DNA follows: TGTGCCAGCTCACCACCCGGGACAGGGGCCTACGAGCAGTACTTC.